This TCR beta chain was sequenced during a study of shared clonotypes between healthy human individuals (TCRdb year 2020). Describing the broader study: A couple of women and three men aged 18 to 49 years were included in the cohort. The study deeply sequenced blood TCR repertoires of five healthy adults to estimate repertoire size and the extent of clonotype sharing between individuals. Different laboratories and diverse techniques were used to prepare libraries and sequence TCR repertoires, to increase sequencing depth and limit assay-specific biases. Per donor, leukapheresis produced somewhere between about 0.94 and 9 billion PBMCs. For each donor, CD4 naive and CD4 memory were each given three plates, CD8 naive was given two plates, and CD8 memory was given one plate. The paper as a whole reports these results and caveats: Even with the large sequencing depth, rarefaction of the sorted-subset datasets indicated that sequencing was incomplete. The genetic and exposure-history diversity represented was limited by the small number of donors. Based on pairwise subsampling, the degree of clonotype sharing among donors was expected to be affected by sequencing depth. About 5% of naive CD4, 3.5% of naive CD8, approximately 2.2% of memory CD4, and approximately 0.4% of memory CD8 clonotypes were shared across several donors. Naive subsets generally had larger estimated clonotype richness than memory subsets did. Sampling was restricted to blood, and TCR repertoires in tissue are likely to differ from TCR repertoires in blood. Clonotypes shared by all four sorted-subset donors showed higher generation probabilities than non-shared clonotypes.

CD8 naive samples were CD45RO-negative cells positively selected for CCR7, giving a CD45RA+CCR7+ population that excluded TemRA cells. Healthy HIV-negative adults with no recently reported acute infections or vaccinations were included as donors. Every donor was a Caucasian adult residing in Nashville, Tennessee, USA. After blood collection by leukapheresis, PBMCs were isolated using Ficoll-Histopaque density gradient centrifugation and then cryopreserved in the vapor phase of liquid nitrogen. Analytical flow cytometry was used to check the purity and quantity of every magnetically sorted T cell population. Genomic DNA was isolated from every sorted fraction and measured by UV absorbance on a Nanodrop 2000c. The CDR3 measures 13 amino acids from cysteine to phenylalanine. This entry keeps only the CDR3 DNA: 39 bases, framed from base 1. Sequences SQVTM (CDR1) and ANQGSEA (CDR2) are obtained from the germline V gene. Here V drops 7 bases and J drops 5 bases, and the junction holds 4 bases not matched to any gene.

On this clone itself: Its recognized antigen is unknown. The record has no base qualities; no much larger clone is one base away.

Using the deep immunoSEQ assay, TCR CDR3 regions were amplified from genomic DNA by multiplex PCR. Genomic DNA extracted from each cell subset was distributed evenly over all wells of several immunoSEQ 96-well plates, and each plate served as one replicate. Each replicate PCR for sorted subsets received around 210 ng genomic DNA, equal to 30,000 or so T cell genomes. Purified libraries were quantified with a Qubit 3.0 fluorometer, sized on a Bioanalyzer 2100, and re-quantified with the KAPA Library Quantification kit. A separate single-read 150-cycle Illumina NextSeq 550 flow cell was used to sequence each immunoSEQ 96-well plate. The original pipeline was this. Because the immunoSEQ output included only junctional sequences and no quality scores, the filtering could not be the same as the filtering used for full-length reads. Sequences were annotated with PyIR, a Python wrapper for IgBLAST v1.9, and V/J genes and CDR3 were assigned using IMGT germline references. Reads were removed for weak V/J assignments (E-value above 1e-6), missing CDR3, stop codons, out-of-frame junctions, or ambiguous translated residues. V3J clonotypes were defined by identical inferred V gene, J gene, and CDR3 amino acid sequence. Percentage overlap between repertoires was computed as shared unique clonotypes divided by the size of the smaller repertoire. Richness of each repertoire was evaluated using RTK rarefaction, the Chao1 estimator, and Recon v2.1 estimates of unobserved clonotypes. For all TCRbeta clonotypes obtained by the gDNA method from four donors, generation probabilities were computed with OLGA. TCRdb holds this immuneACCESS table with in-frame rearrangements only. Some clones are missing; in checked studies, unresolved V genes explain under half, and the rest has no known cause. The DNA gave D and trimming, while V, J and clone size come from that table. In this sample the table shows hundreds of thousands of clones, approximately 96% of which occur a single time. The ten biggest clones cover around 0.11% of the sample.

In this chain, TRBV29-1 is recombined with TRBJ2-1; TRBD2 lines up with 11 middle nucleotides. The source of this sequence is a young woman in good health. The sample comprised naive CD8+ T cells sorted from blood. The meaning of the sample's cell subset or site label: CD45RA+CCR7+. In nucleotide form, the sequence is TGCAGCGGAAGACTAGCGGGACACAATGAGCAGTTCTTC. The resulting protein is CSGRLAGHNEQFF.